The clone carrying this TCR beta chain is a singleton in its sample. Antigen: not known. Unmatched junction bases numbered 4, after V lost 5 bases and J lost 6 bases. CDR3 length: 13 residues. Germline CDR1 is SEHNR and CDR2 is FQNEAQ (reference sequence). TCRdb's copy holds only in-frame clones and misses some; the assay was immunoSEQ multiplex PCR. The table lists 7,500 to 10,000 clones, approximately 69% of them singletons, with about 14% in the top ten. The sample's treatment: treatment-naive control, cytoreductive nephrectomy. Treatment-naive patients without radiation supplied the control tumors at nephrectomy. This sample is drawn from a study of radiation and T cells in renal cell carcinoma. Study-level findings and limits: Intratumoral heterogeneity was not captured in these approximately 1 g regions. Top 100 clonotypes averaged about 54% in irradiated versus about 40% in nephrectomy-only tumors. Dominant CDR3 motifs occupied more repertoire in irradiated than control tumors.

The rearrangement links TRBV7-9 to TRBJ2-7; 10 bases agree with TRBD1. Sequencing used tumor tissue, obtained from a patient whose treatment was nephrectomy without radiotherapy. The clonotype comes from a man aged 55 to 70 with renal cell carcinoma. CDR3 DNA sequence: TGTGCCAGCAGCCCCGGACAGGGGGTCGAGCAGTACTTC. This gives the protein CASSPGQGVEQYF.